This T cell receptor (beta chain) was recorded in a study of T cell responses to AZD1222 COVID-19 vaccine. Study-wide points: Dominant CD4 TCR responses targeted spike regions 160-218 and 743-854. Baseline serology detected seropositivity in only a handful of AZD1222 recipients.

As concerns this clone: The antigen is unknown.

Sequencing was performed with immunoSEQ multiplex PCR; in TCRdb, only in-frame clones are kept and a portion is missing. The repertoire holds 100,000 or so clones, with 70% to 90% as singletons. The junction had 5 bases not matched to a gene; V was cut back by 4 bases and J by 2 bases. Germline V gives CDR1 MNHEY, CDR2 SMNVEV (reference sequence). There are 16 residues in the CDR3. Specimen: peripheral blood, collected on day 0 of MenACWY control vaccination. V gene TRBV27 combines with J gene TRBJ2-3, with 11 bases matching TRBD2. The TCR originated in an adult in good health. CDR3 amino acids: CASSSLAGGFTDTQYF. DNA for the CDR3: TGTGCCAGCAGTTCGTTAGCGGGAGGGTTCACAGATACGCAGTATTTT.